The 32 T cell receptor beta chains listed next were all sequenced from one sample in a study of blood T cell repertoires in COVID-19. Data came from immunoSEQ multiplex PCR; TCRdb stores just in-frame clones and leaves some out. The sample has some 280,000 clones; 70% to 90% are singletons. Sequencing was performed on peripheral blood. The origin of the receptors is a woman aged 55-70 years with acute or convalescent COVID-19.

V is TRBV3-1 (or the pseudogene TRBV3-2) and J is TRBJ1-2, with D tentatively TRBD1 (6 bases). Between the trimmed V and J ends, which lost 1 base and 2 bases, there was a span of 14 bases. The CDR3 runs 16 residues. Germline lookup yields CDR1 LGHDT and CDR2 YNNKEL (reference sequence). The CDR3: CASSQGRGFPNYGYTF. The CDR3, as DNA: TGTGCCAGCAGCCAAGGCAGGGGTTTTCCAAACTATGGCTACACCTTC.

The chain couples TRBV6-5 to TRBJ1-2, with 7 bases matching TRBD1. CDR1 MNHEY and CDR2 SVGAGI come from the germline V gene. V lost 6 bases, J lost 4 bases, and 11 bases stayed unmatched. CDR3 length: 15 residues. CDR3 DNA sequence: TGTGCCAGCAGGGCAACAGGGGAGATCAGCTATGGCTACACCTTC. The encoded protein is CASRATGEISYGYTF.

This chain joins TRBV5-1 and TRBJ2-3; D is unclear. Germline assignment: CDR1 SGHRS and CDR2 YFSETQ. The CDR3 consists of 13 residues. The V and J ends lost 4 bases and 2 bases respectively, with 8 bases between them. CDR3 nucleotide sequence: TGCGCCAGCAGCAACACCCACACAGATACGCAGTATTTT. Translating gives CASSNTHTDTQYF.

The rearrangement joins TRBV19 to TRBJ2-7, with 7 bases identical to TRBD1. The CDR3 sequence is 15 residues long. Trimming at V came to 6 bases and at J to 1 base, leaving 9 bases not matched to a gene. CDR1 is LNHDA, CDR2 SQIVND, per germline (reference sequence). As DNA, the CDR3 is TGTGCCAGTAGAAACCGGGACAGCCTTTCCTACGAGCAGTACTTC. Translating gives CASRNRDSLSYEQYF.

The rearrangement joins TRBV27 to TRBJ1-3; D ambiguous. CDR3 length: 15 amino acids. CDR1 is MNHEY and CDR2 is SMNVEV in the germline V gene (reference sequence). Trimming stripped 4 bases from V and 3 bases from J, with 13 bases between. CDR3 loop: CASSSSVLLGNTIYF. The CDR3 nucleotides read TGTGCCAGCAGTTCCTCGGTTCTTCTTGGAAACACCATATATTTT.

The J gene is TRBJ1-1, the V gene TRBV6-5; D possibly corresponds to TRBD1 (6 bases). V was cut by 4 bases and J by 4 bases, with 19 bases left in between. The germline CDR1 and CDR2 sequences are MNHEY and SVGAGI. CDR3 length equals 16 residues. CDR3 DNA sequence: TGTGCCAGCAGTTTACCCCCAGGGGAGTTGGGCACTGAAGCTTTCTTT. It encodes CASSLPPGELGTEAFF.

The chain carries TRBV11-2 and TRBJ1-1; D possibly corresponds to TRBD1 (6 bases). The V gene lost 5 bases and the J gene lost 6 bases, with 13 bases spanning the gap. The length of the CDR3 is 13 residues. Germline V gives CDR1 SGHAT, CDR2 FQNNGV. CDR3 sequence reads: CASSGQGQSEAFF. As DNA, the CDR3 is TGTGCCAGCAGCGGACAAGGACAGTCTGAAGCTTTCTTT.

V usage is TRBV6-5 and J usage is TRBJ2-7, with 12 nucleotides matching TRBD2. Germline-derived CDR1 and CDR2 are MNHEY and SVGAGI. V lost 7 bases, J lost 6 bases, and 10 bases stayed unmatched. The CDR3 loop spans 15 amino acids. The CDR3 DNA is TGTGCCAGCAACTCCTTCCTAGCGGGAGGGTTCGAGCAGTACTTC. It specifies CASNSFLAGGFEQYF.

The chain couples TRBV7-3 to TRBJ2-1; 16 bases map to TRBD2. The CDR3 covers 20 residues. CDR1 and CDR2 (germline): SGHTA, FQGTGA. The trim removed 0 bases at V and 1 base at J, leaving 6 bases unmatched. The CDR3 loop reads CASSLTKGLAGGGSYNEQFF. The CDR3 bases are TGTGCCAGCAGCTTAACGAAGGGACTAGCGGGAGGGGGATCCTACAATGAGCAGTTCTTC.

This clone appeared a single time. This chain uses TRBV27 with TRBJ2-2, with 10 bases aligning to TRBD2. The CDR3 is made up of 14 amino acids. J lost 7 bases, V lost 3 bases, and 2 bases had no gene match. CDR1 and CDR2 (germline): MNHEY, SMNVEV (reference sequence). DNA of the CDR3: TGTGCCAGCAGTTTGACTAGCGGGCACGGGGAGCTGTTTTTT. This translates into CASSLTSGHGELFF.

This sequence joins TRBV19 and TRBJ1-5; the match to TRBD1 covers 8 bases. Trimming at V came to 5 bases and at J to 7 bases, leaving 10 bases not matched to a gene. Germline CDR1 reads LNHDA; CDR2 reads SQIVND (reference sequence). This CDR3 contains 15 residues. The CDR3 protein is CASSLGQGNSQPQHF. CDR3 nucleotides: TGTGCCAGTAGTCTTGGACAGGGTAACTCGCAGCCCCAGCATTTT.

The chain uses TRBV30 and TRBJ2-1; 12 bases fit TRBD2. This CDR3 comprises 15 residues. The germline CDR1 and CDR2 sequences are GTSNPN and SVGIG (reference sequence). V lost 0 bases and J lost 7; bases outside the gene matches: 4. In DNA, the CDR3 is TGTGCCTGGAGTGTTACTAGCGGGAGGTGGAATGAGCAGTTCTTC. Protein: CAWSVTSGRWNEQFF.

The V and J genes are TRBV14 and TRBJ2-4; D not certain. Germline values: CDR1 SGHDN, CDR2 FVKESK. Trimming cost V 6 bases and J 7 bases, with 10 bases left between them. The CDR3 length is 12 residues. The CDR3 sequence: CASSPSPNIQYF. CDR3 in DNA: TGTGCCAGCAGTCCGAGTCCCAACATTCAGTACTTC.

This chain connects TRBV5-6 to TRBJ1-2; D gene ambiguous. This CDR3 has 11 residues. The V gene lost 3 bases and the J gene lost 8 bases, with 8 bases spanning the gap. Germline V lookup: CDR1 SGHDT, CDR2 YYEEEE. CDR3 DNA sequence: TGTGCCAGCAGCTCGAGGAGAGGCTACACCTTC. Residues: CASSSRRGYTF.

A few counts support this clone. The chain joins TRBV3-1 (or the pseudogene TRBV3-2) to TRBJ1-2; D is unresolved. Trimming took off 1 base at V and 6 bases at J, with 3 bases between the two ends. The CDR3 contains 11 residues. From germline, CDR1 is LGHDT and CDR2 YNNKEL (reference sequence). CDR3 loop: CASSQGDGYTF. Written as DNA, the CDR3 is TGTGCCAGCAGCCAAGGCGATGGCTACACCTTC.

This rearrangement joins TRBV14 to TRBJ1-2; TRBD1 aligns across 9 bases. CDR1 is SGHDN, CDR2 FVKESK, per germline. V gave up 4 bases and J gave up 6 bases; unmatched junction bases: 3. The CDR3 contains 13 residues. CDR3 amino acids: CASSLRTGDGYTF. The CDR3 nucleotides are TGTGCCAGCAGCCTAAGGACAGGGGATGGCTACACCTTC.

The chain links TRBV29-1 to TRBJ2-3, with TRBD2 matching 12 bases. Trimming took 7 bases from V and 4 from J; bases not matched to a gene: 12. CDR3 size: 16 residues. Germline V CDR1 and CDR2: SQVTM, ANQGSEA. As DNA, the CDR3 is TGCAGCGCGTTTCGTCGACTAGCGGGGGAGTCAGATACGCAGTATTTT. Encoded protein: CSAFRRLAGESDTQYF.

The chain links TRBV3-1 (or the pseudogene TRBV3-2) to TRBJ2-7; possible D gene TRBD2, 6 bases. The CDR3 covers 14 residues. Germline loops: CDR1 LGHDT, CDR2 YNNKEL (reference sequence). The V end was cut by 1 base, the J end by 5 bases, with 12 bases between. CDR3 sequence reads: CASSQGAGRNEQYF. CDR3 nucleotide sequence: TGTGCCAGCAGCCAAGGGGCGGGGCGCAACGAGCAGTACTTC.

The chain uses TRBV7-9 and TRBJ1-2, with 9 bases matching TRBD1. This CDR3 spans 13 amino acids. Germline V gene lookup returns CDR1 SEHNR and CDR2 FQNEAQ (reference sequence). The CDR3 region has the DNA TGTGCAGCCTCAGGGACAGGGTCGGATGGCTACACCTTC. Its translation is CAASGTGSDGYTF. Combining the CDR3 with reference TRBV7-9 and TRBJ1-2 gives the whole variable domain DTGVSQNPRHKITKRGQNVTFRCDPISEHNRLYWYRQTLGQGPEFLTYFQNEAQLEKSRLLSDRFSAERPKGSFSTLEIQRTEQGDSAMYLCAASGTGSDGYTFGSGTRLTVV.

V and J are TRBV7-2 and TRBJ1-1; 10 nucleotides match TRBD1. This CDR3 spans 16 amino acids. Trimming at V came to 0 bases and at J to 5 bases, leaving 6 bases not matched to a gene. Germline V CDR1 and CDR2: SGHTA, FQGNSA. CDR3: CASSLARTGGKTEAFF. Here the CDR3 DNA reads TGTGCCAGCAGCTTAGCGCGGACAGGGGGTAAAACTGAAGCTTTCTTT.

The chain is built from TRBV5-5 and TRBJ2-5; 9 bases match TRBD2. After removal of 3 bases from V and 5 bases from J, the junction contained 11 bases not matched to a gene. This CDR3 is built from 16 residues. CDR1 is SGHKS and CDR2 is YYEKEE in the germline V gene (reference sequence). CDR3 coding DNA: TGTGCCAGCAGCTCGCGACTAGCGGCACTCCCGGAGACCCAGTACTTC. It codes for CASSSRLAALPETQYF.

The chain employs TRBV7-9 and TRBJ1-1; D is unclear. This CDR3 is 12 amino acids long. Trimming took 5 bases from V and 10 from J, leaving 14 bases between them. The germline V gene encodes CDR1 SEHNR and CDR2 FQNEAQ (reference sequence). CDR3 loop: CASSEATSTAFF. In DNA, the CDR3 is TGTGCCAGCAGCGAAGCTACGAGTACAGCTTTCTTT.

This chain links TRBV18 with TRBJ2-7; 8 positions match TRBD1. The V gene's germline CDR1 is KGHSH and CDR2 LQKENI. The CDR3 consists of 15 residues. The ends lost 2 bases at V and 4 bases at J; junction bases unmatched: 7. CDR3 sequence: CASSPLSGGEYEQYF. CDR3 nucleotide sequence: TGTGCCAGCTCACCATTATCAGGGGGCGAATACGAGCAGTACTTC.

The chain joins TRBV15 to TRBJ2-7; possibly TRBD1 for D (5 bases). The V end was cut by 4 bases, the J end by 2 bases, with 12 bases between. CDR3 length: 14 amino acids. Germline CDR1 and CDR2: LNHNV and YYDKDF (reference sequence). CDR3 sequence (DNA): TGTGCCACCAGCAACCTAGGGGTAACCTACGAGCAGTACTTC. The encoded protein is CATSNLGVTYEQYF.

The chain has TRBV12-3 or TRBV12-4 and TRBJ2-3; D gene ambiguous. The CDR3 extends over 13 amino acids. V gave up 6 bases and J gave up 1 base, with 8 bases separating them. As DNA, the CDR3 is TGTGCCAGCAGCCGTCGAGGCACAGATACGCAGTATTTT. This codes for CASSRRGTDTQYF.

The sample holds a few counts of this clone. The chain is built from TRBV2 and TRBJ2-7; 10 bases are shared with TRBD1. There are 15 residues in the CDR3. The V gene end was trimmed by 2 bases and the J gene end by 4 bases; junction bases not matched to a gene: 5. Germline CDR1 SNHLY, CDR2 FYNNEI. CDR3 sequence reads: CASSESRDRGYEQYF. The CDR3 DNA sequence: TGTGCCAGCAGTGAATCCCGGGACAGGGGATACGAGCAGTACTTC.

The CDR3 DNA reads TGTGCCAGCAGTTCACAGGGGGTCGACGGCTACACCTTC. Residues: CASSSQGVDGYTF. The chain joins TRBV28 to TRBJ1-2, with 8 positions matching TRBD1. This CDR3 contains 13 residues. Germline V gives CDR1 MDHEN, CDR2 SYDVKM. V gave up 4 bases and J gave up 8 bases; unmatched junction bases: 6.

DNA for the CDR3: TGTGCCAGCAGCCAAGCAGCGGGAGTTGATGAGACCCAGTACTTC. Translating gives CASSQAAGVDETQYF. The J gene is TRBJ2-5, the V gene TRBV4-2; 8 bases are shared with TRBD2. The CDR3 is made up of 15 amino acids. The J segment lost 5 bases and the V segment lost 1 base, leaving 6 bases of the junction unmatched. Germline values: CDR1 LGHNA, CDR2 YNFKEQ.

This clone was picked up one time. V gene TRBV5-1 combines with J gene TRBJ1-2, with TRBD1 matching over 7 bases. This CDR3 is built from 14 residues. Germline lookup yields CDR1 SGHRS and CDR2 YFSETQ. V was clipped by 0 bases and J by 4 bases; unmatched bases: 3. The CDR3 spells CASSLGDRAYGYTF. In DNA, the CDR3 is TGCGCCAGCAGCTTGGGGGACAGAGCCTATGGCTACACCTTC.

This chain links TRBV24-1 with TRBJ2-7; possible D gene TRBD1, 6 bases. Germline V CDR1 and CDR2: KGHDR, SFDVKD. Trimming removed 4 bases from V and 7 bases from J, with 16 bases in between. The CDR3 consists of 14 residues. This CDR3 is CATSEPGQPGEQYF. In DNA form, the CDR3 reads TGTGCCACCAGTGAACCCGGACAGCCTGGGGAGCAGTACTTC.

The CDR3 DNA reads as TGTGCCAGCAGCTCTCAGATCAGGAACACTGAAGCTTTCTTT. It codes for CASSSQIRNTEAFF. This sequence joins TRBV7-8 and TRBJ1-1, with D unclear. The germline V gene encodes CDR1 SGHVS and CDR2 FQNEAQ. Trimming stripped 4 bases from V and 1 base from J, with 10 bases between. The CDR3 is made up of 14 amino acids.

The chain links TRBV29-1 to TRBJ2-7; 7 bases are a match to TRBD2. Germline CDR1 and CDR2: SQVTM and ANQGSEA. The V and J ends lost 4 bases and 2 bases, in that order; junction bases with no gene match: 5. The CDR3 is made up of 13 amino acids. The CDR3 sequence: CSVGRENTYEQYF. The CDR3, as DNA: TGCAGCGTTGGGCGGGAGAACACCTACGAGCAGTACTTC.